This T cell receptor beta chain derives from a study of blood T cells in healthy people across ages. CDR3 length equals 16 residues. With a J-beta primer mix and a sample-barcoded 5' primer, a second PCR ran about 7 to 12 cycles. Using its own MiXCR run on the 5' RACE reads, TCRdb lists one record per CDR3 protein. The sample lists 540,000 or so distinct CDR3 sequences, 25% to 30% seen once, with 18% in the top ten. Study-level points and caveats: Across samples, TCR beta diversity tracked strongly with naive T cell percentage. Diversity was higher, and naive CD4+ cells more numerous, in long-lived donors than in aged donors.

The table lists this clonotype with a few counts. Its cognate antigen is unknown. This chain joins TRBV21-1 and TRBJ2-3; TRBD1, the table's D call, was not compared with the DNA. TRBV21-1 corresponds to a pseudogene. The sample consisted of blood. The sequence derives from a woman in her 70s in good health. This chain's CDR3 is CASSSGIGADADTQYF. The CDR3 DNA follows: TGTGCCAGCAGCTCCGGGATTGGGGCGGATGCGGATACGCAGTATTTT.